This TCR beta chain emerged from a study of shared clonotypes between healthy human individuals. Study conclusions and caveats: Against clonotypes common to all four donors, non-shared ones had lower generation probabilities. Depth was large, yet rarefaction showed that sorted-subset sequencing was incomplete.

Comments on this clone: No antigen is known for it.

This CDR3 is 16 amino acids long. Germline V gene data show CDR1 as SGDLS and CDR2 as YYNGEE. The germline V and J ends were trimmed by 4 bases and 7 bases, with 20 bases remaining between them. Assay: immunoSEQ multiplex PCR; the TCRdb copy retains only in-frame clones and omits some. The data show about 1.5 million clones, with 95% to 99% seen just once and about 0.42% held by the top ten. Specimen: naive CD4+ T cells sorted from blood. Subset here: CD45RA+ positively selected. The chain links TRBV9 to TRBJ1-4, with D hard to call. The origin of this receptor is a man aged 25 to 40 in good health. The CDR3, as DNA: TGTGCCAGCAGCTACGTTACCGGGTACCGAGGTGAAAAACTGTTTTTT. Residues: CASSYVTGYRGEKLFF. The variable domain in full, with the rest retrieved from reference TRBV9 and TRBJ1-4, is DSGVTQTPKHLITATGQRVTLRCSPRSGDLSVYWYQQSLDQGLQFLIQYYNGEERAKGNILERFSAQQFPDLHSELNLSSLELGDSALYFCASSYVTGYRGEKLFFGSGTQLSVL.